This entry features one T cell receptor (beta chain) sequence. V shed 11 bases and J shed 7 bases, with 12 bases lying between them. This CDR3 is built from 11 residues. Per the original methods: Estimated nucleated cell counts came from reference gene primer amplification. Clones were read by immunoSEQ multiplex PCR, and TCRdb kept only the in-frame ones, dropping some. The D gene and trimming were derived from the DNA, and the V and J assignments and clone size from that table. The sample lists some 220,000 clones, roughly 85% occurring once. The data stem from a study of blood T cell repertoires in COVID-19. Background on the study: The samples span acute and convalescent COVID-19 from the United States, Italy and Spain. PBMCs, B-cell-depleted T cells, or T cells were the source of the cDNA or gDNA that made up the material.

The V call is TRBV12-3 or TRBV12-4, the J call TRBJ2-1; D is unresolved. This TCR derives from a woman between 65 and 79 years old with COVID-19, enrolled during active disease. The sequenced material came from peripheral blood. The CDR3 protein is CAVRLFNEQFF. DNA of the CDR3: TGTGCCGTCCGTCTCTTTAATGAGCAGTTCTTC.